These 10 T cell receptor beta chains came from one sample sequenced in a study of CD8 T cells in Susac syndrome. After extraction with the RNeasy kit, about 0.5 to 1 ug of the RNA was reverse transcribed using random hexamers. TCRdb analysed the immunoSEQ multiplex PCR reads with MiXCR anew, one entry per CDR3 protein. The sample has 250,000 to 300,000 distinct CDR3 sequences, approximately 81% seen once. Sequenced input: CD8+ T cells from PBMCs. The receptors shown here come from a human donor with multiple sclerosis.

The V and J genes are TRBV24-1 and TRBJ2-1, with D perhaps matching TRBD2 (6 bases). The CDR3 runs 16 residues. Germline CDR1 reads KGHDR; CDR2 reads SFDVKD. V was shortened by 5 bases and J by 5 bases, with 18 bases between the two germline ends. CDR3 region: CATSAAGRETNNEQFF. DNA of the CDR3: TGTGCCACCAGTGCCGCCGGGAGAGAGACAAACAATGAGCAGTTCTTC.

The chain couples TRBV30 to TRBJ1-1; the D gene is possibly TRBD1 (5 bases). Germline CDR1 and CDR2: GTSNPN and SVGIG (reference sequence). This CDR3 is 13 amino acids long. Deletions cut 3 bases from V and 6 bases from J, with 14 bases between. This CDR3 is CAWSWAGWAEAFF. CDR3 nucleotide sequence: TGTGCCTGGAGCTGGGCAGGGTGGGCTGAAGCTTTCTTT.

The rearrangement uses TRBV21-1 and TRBJ2-2; the D call TRBD1 from the table was never checked on the DNA. TRBV21-1 is a documented pseudogene. The CDR3 is 16 residues long. CDR3 region: CASSFRRDRLTGELFF. CDR3 in DNA: TGTGCCAGCAGCTTCCGGCGGGACAGGCTCACCGGGGAGCTGTTTTTT.

This chain uses TRBV25-1 with TRBJ2-1, with 8 nucleotides matching TRBD2. With V trimmed by 2 bases and J by 0 bases, 12 bases remained unmatched. CDR3 length: 19 residues. Germline V CDR1 and CDR2: MGHDK, SYGVNS. The DNA for the CDR3 is TGTGCCAGCAGTGAAGTAGGTGACCTAGCGGGTAGCTCCTACAATGAGCAGTTCTTC. Protein product: CASSEVGDLAGSSYNEQFF.

The V and J genes are TRBV11-2 and TRBJ2-5; the match to TRBD1 covers 8 bases. Germline values: CDR1 SGHAT, CDR2 FQNNGV. J was trimmed by 4 bases and V by 3 bases; bases with no gene match: 7. The CDR3 is 15 amino acids. This CDR3 is CASSFGQGAGETQYF. The CDR3 DNA reads as TGTGCCAGCAGCTTCGGACAGGGCGCAGGAGAGACCCAGTACTTC.

The chain is built from TRBV12-3 or TRBV12-4 and TRBJ2-4; weak D call: TRBD2 (5 bases). This CDR3 contains 12 residues. V lost 5 bases and J lost 6, with 8 bases in between. CDR3 sequence: CASSPGTNIQYF. CDR3 in DNA: TGTGCCAGCAGTCCGGGAACAAACATTCAGTACTTC.

The rearrangement links TRBV5-6 to TRBJ2-2, with unresolved D. CDR3 size: 14 residues. Deletions cut 1 base from V and 4 bases from J, with 8 bases between. Germline V gene sequence: CDR1 SGHDT, CDR2 YYEEEE. As DNA, the CDR3 is TGTGCCAGCAGCTTGTGGGCAGCCACCGGGGAGCTGTTTTTT. Its translation is CASSLWAATGELFF.

This clonotype was seen just once. The gene calls are TRBV3-1 and TRBJ2-7; D tentatively fits TRBD1 or TRBD2 (5 bases each). This CDR3 is 14 amino acids long. Trimming took 3 bases from V and 4 from J, leaving 13 bases between them. The V gene's germline CDR1 is LGHDT and CDR2 YNNKEL (reference sequence). The CDR3 region is CASSQGTGKYEQYF. CDR3 DNA: TGTGCCAGCAGCCAGGGGACGGGGAAATACGAGCAGTACTTC.

This clonotype was found once. V gene TRBV2 combines with J gene TRBJ2-7, with 7 bases lining up with TRBD1. This CDR3 region has 13 residues. V trimming: 8 bases; J trimming: 5 bases; junction bases outside the gene matches: 9. Germline V lookup: CDR1 SNHLY, CDR2 FYNNEI. CDR3 nucleotides: TGTGCCAGCCCGGGACAGCAGAAGGACGAGCAGTACTTC. Translation gives CASPGQQKDEQYF. The full variable domain, its missing parts supplied by reference TRBV2 and TRBJ2-7, is EPEVTQTPSHQVTQMGQEVILRCVPISNHLYFYWYRQILGQKVEFLVSFYNNEISEKSEIFDDQFSVERPDGSNFTLKIRSTKLEDSAMYFCASPGQQKDEQYFGPGTRLTVT.

The chain employs TRBV7-2 and TRBJ2-5; TRBD2 aligns across 11 bases. Germline V gives CDR1 SGHTA, CDR2 FQGNSA. The CDR3 covers 16 residues. The V and J ends lost 5 bases and 4 bases, in that order; junction bases with no gene match: 9. CDR3 in DNA: TGTGCCAGCAGCCAACATCGACTAGCGGGACGAGAGACCCAGTACTTC. Protein sequence: CASSQHRLAGRETQYF.